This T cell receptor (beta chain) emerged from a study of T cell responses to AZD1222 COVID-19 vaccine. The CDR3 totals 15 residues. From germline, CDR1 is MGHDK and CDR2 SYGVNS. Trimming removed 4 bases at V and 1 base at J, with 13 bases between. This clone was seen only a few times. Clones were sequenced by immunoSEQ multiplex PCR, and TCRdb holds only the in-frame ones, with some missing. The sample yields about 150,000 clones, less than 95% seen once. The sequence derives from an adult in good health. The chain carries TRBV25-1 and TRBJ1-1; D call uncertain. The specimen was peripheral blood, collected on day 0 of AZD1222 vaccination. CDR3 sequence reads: CASSGRETKNTEAFF. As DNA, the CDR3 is TGTGCCAGCAGTGGCCGGGAGACAAAGAACACTGAAGCTTTCTTT.